This T cell receptor beta chain is from a study of blood T cell repertoires in COVID-19 (dated by TCRdb to 2018 to 2020). Context from the whole study: Samples covering the acute and convalescent phases of COVID-19 were provided by collaborators in the United States, Italy and Spain. The prospective study material was composed of cDNA or gDNA derived from T cells, B-cell-depleted T cells, or PBMCs. Deeply sampled blood TCRbeta repertoires from subjects exposed to, actively infected with, or recovered from COVID-19 were included in the dataset. The repertoires were released in a freely available public database meant as a resource for research on the immune response to SARS-CoV-2. Samples came from the ongoing ImmuneRACE study (first 160 participants) plus 1,254 subjects from 6 global collaborators. Sample metadata almost always included a de-identified subject ID, COVID-19 status, age in years and sex. Where available, HLA class I and class II types were taken from metadata supplied by the sample provider and were not determined by assay-based typing. Broader findings and caveats from the paper: Clinical and demographic metadata were provided uncurated, with the amount varying by source and participant.

On this clone: The specificity of this receptor is unknown. Base qualities are not at hand, and no much larger clone is one base apart.

There are 12 amino acids in the CDR3, from cysteine to phenylalanine inclusive. Only the CDR3 DNA stays, 36 bases, in frame from base 1. V is clipped by 0 bases and J by 7 bases, and the sequence between their germline boundaries is 3 bases long. CDR1 and CDR2 were assigned from the germline V gene as MNHEY and SVGAGI. Collaborating institutions collected whole blood in K2EDTA tubes following their own protocols. For TCRbeta analysis, collaborators shipped samples in one of three forms: frozen whole blood, isolated PBMCs, or DNA extracted from either of those sample types. The immunoSEQ Assay, a bias-controlled multiplex PCR, was used to amplify TCRbeta CDR3 regions from genomic DNA. The paper's data handling went like this. The number of nucleated cells in each sample was estimated by amplification of reference gene primers within the assay. Sequence reads were collapsed and filtered to measure the absolute abundance of every unique TCRbeta CDR3 rearrangement. Productive Simpson clonality was computed per sample as the square root of Simpson's diversity index over productive rearrangements. The clones in this table, taken by TCRdb from immuneACCESS, are in-frame only. Not every clone is retained; where verified, under half of the shortfall comes from an unresolved V gene, and the cause of the rest is unknown. Clone size and the V and J calls come from that table; the DNA yielded D and trimming. The sample table holds approximately 90,000 clones, of which more than 80% were seen once. Roughly a fifth of the sample belongs to the ten largest clones.

The sequenced material came from peripheral blood. In this chain, TRBV6-5 is recombined with TRBJ2-2, with an unclear D gene assignment. This TCR derives from a woman aged 80 or over with acute or convalescent COVID-19. The DNA sequence is TGTGCCAGCAGTTACTCCTACGGGGAGCTGTTTTTT. Its product reads: CASSYSYGELFF.